The 4 T cell receptor beta chains in this list originate from one sample, sequenced in a study of cytomegalovirus exposure and HLA in healthy donors (dated by TCRdb to the late 2010s). Libraries were built with the immunoSEQ multiplex PCR assay. A mixture of 60 forward primers for TCR Vbeta segments and 13 reverse primers for TCR Jbeta segments was used in the multiplex PCR. TCRdb mirrors the immuneACCESS table, restricted to in-frame sequences. Some clones are absent from its copies; in checked studies, under half trace to an unresolved V gene, and the reason for the others is unknown. In this sample the table shows about 110,000 clones, around 76% of which occur a single time. Together, the top ten hold roughly 6% of the sample. Sequencing was done on a sample of PBMCs. All receptors derive from a woman aged 45-65 years in good health and CMV-seropositive.

The V and J genes are TRBV6-1 and TRBJ1-2; 10 nucleotides match TRBD1. The junction had 0 bases not matched to a gene; V was cut back by 0 bases and J by 5 bases. Germline CDR1 reads MNHNS; CDR2 reads SASEGT. This CDR3 contains 14 residues. CDR3 amino acids: CASSEAGQGYGYTF. The CDR3 region has the DNA TGTGCCAGCAGTGAAGCGGGACAGGGGTATGGCTACACCTTC.

The CDR3, as DNA: TGTGCCAGTAGTACGAAGGGACAGGGAAACAATCAGCCCCAGCATTTT. Translated, it gives CASSTKGQGNNQPQHF. The chain has TRBV19 and TRBJ1-5; TRBD1 matches at 9 bases. This CDR3 is built from 16 residues. Germline assignment: CDR1 LNHDA and CDR2 SQIVND (reference sequence). The junction had 7 bases not matched to a gene; V was cut back by 4 bases and J by 3 bases.

The CDR3 loop is CASSLSGGTGAFF. The CDR3 nucleotides are TGTGCCAGCAGCTTATCAGGGGGGACCGGAGCTTTCTTT. The chain links TRBV7-6 to TRBJ1-1; 7 nucleotides line up with TRBD1. CDR3 length equals 13 residues. V shed 2 bases and J 10 bases; nucleotides not matched to a gene: 7. Germline-derived CDR1 and CDR2 are SGHVS and FNYEAQ.

The DNA of the CDR3 is TGTGCCTGGAGTCTGACAGGGGGCTCTGTAGATGAGCAGTTCTTC. It encodes CAWSLTGGSVDEQFF. The genes are TRBV30 and TRBJ2-1; 10 bases map to TRBD1. V dropped 2 bases and J dropped 8; count of bases not matched to a gene: 9. The germline V gene encodes CDR1 GTSNPN and CDR2 SVGIG (reference sequence). The CDR3 is 15 amino acids.